This T cell receptor beta chain was found in a study of regulatory T cells in long-lasting Graves disease. This CDR3 has 14 residues. Regarding time point: newly diagnosed GD, antithyroid drugs for less than 3 months. TCR sequences were obtained from RNA taken from PBMCs. CDR3-region Arm-PCR and iRepertoire HTBI primers produced the TCR beta libraries. MiXCR, run by TCRdb on the multiplex PCR reads, gives a single entry per CDR3 protein. The data show some 600,000 distinct CDR3 sequences, about 16% seen once. The sample holds a few counts of this clonotype. The junction differs from germline at one of its ends, possibly a read error. This sample also belongs to another study, concerning T cells in Graves' hyperthyroidism and ophthalmopathy.

The TCR was taken from a man younger than 30 with Graves disease. This chain uses TRBV12-3 or TRBV12-4 with TRBJ2-2; a weak D match, TRBD1 (5 bases). Here the sequenced sample was peripheral blood mononuclear cells (PBMCs), taken at new diagnosis, from a patient treated with antithyroid drugs. This CDR3 is CASGFVRVDGELFF. The CDR3 DNA is TGTGCCAGCGGTTTTGTCAGGGTCGACGGGGAGCTGTTTTTT.